Each of the 17 T cell receptor beta chains below was sequenced from the same sample in a study of vaccination and CD4 T cells after COVID-19. Cultured CD4+ T cell DNA was sequenced using the Oncomine TCR Beta short-read assay. TCRdb reprocessed the PCR reads via MiXCR and lists one record per CDR3 protein. In the table there are 6,000 to 6,500 distinct CDR3 sequences, about 77% of which are singletons. Noted treatment: roughly 10-day PBMC culture with coronavirus spike peptide pools or control peptides (ViraFEST assay). The antigens these receptors bind are not known. Sequenced sample: CD4+ T cells from blood, cultured in vitro. These receptors all stem from a human donor who had recovered from COVID-19.

The chain is built from TRBV19 and TRBJ1-5, with D possibly being TRBD1 (5 bases). CDR3 size: 14 residues. Deletions cut 5 bases from V and 6 bases from J, with 14 bases between. Per the germline V gene, CDR1 is LNHDA and CDR2 is SQIVND (reference sequence). For the CDR3, the DNA is TGTGCCAGTAGTGTAGGCAGGGCCCCTCAGCCCCAGCATTTT. As protein: CASSVGRAPQPQHF.

This clonotype was picked up one time. The chain uses TRBV20-1 and TRBJ2-1; 7 bases agree with TRBD2. CDR1 and CDR2 from the germline V gene are DFQATT and SNEGSKA (reference sequence). The CDR3 has 19 residues. V lost 0 bases, J lost 2 bases, and 16 bases stayed unmatched. The CDR3 reads CSARDLSGGSPGTYNEQFF. The CDR3 DNA reads TGCAGTGCTAGAGATCTTTCCGGGGGGAGCCCAGGGACCTACAATGAGCAGTTCTTC.

V usage is TRBV6-2 or TRBV6-3 and J usage is TRBJ1-5, with D tentatively TRBD1 (6 bases). V was cut by 5 bases and J by 2 bases, with 13 bases left in between. The CDR3 contains 15 residues. Germline lookup yields CDR1 MNHEY and CDR2 SVGEGT. As DNA, the CDR3 is TGTGCCAGCAGTCGGACAGTCGCGGGCAATCAGCCCCAGCATTTT. Translated: CASSRTVAGNQPQHF.

The chain has TRBV7-3 and TRBJ2-5; 10 nucleotides line up with TRBD2. Germline V lookup: CDR1 SGHTA, CDR2 FQGTGA. The CDR3 is 16 amino acids. V lost 5 bases to trimming and J lost 4 bases; unmatched junction nucleotides: 10. CDR3 sequence reads: CASSQGSAGGIETQYF. The CDR3 coding sequence is TGTGCCAGCAGCCAAGGGTCAGCGGGGGGGATAGAGACCCAGTACTTC.

The J gene is TRBJ2-2, the V gene TRBV10-1; 8 bases are a match to TRBD2. Germline V gene data show CDR1 as WNHNN and CDR2 as SYGVQD (reference sequence). The CDR3 contains 15 residues. V lost 6 bases and J lost 3; bases outside the gene matches: 6. The CDR3 region has the DNA TGCGCCAGCAGCGGGACTAGAACCTACACCGGGGAGCTGTTTTTT. As protein: CASSGTRTYTGELFF.

The genes are TRBV11-3 and TRBJ2-4; possible D gene TRBD1, 6 bases. This CDR3 has 16 residues. Germline-derived CDR1 and CDR2 are SGHNT and YENEEA. V gave up 5 bases and J gave up 10 bases, with 24 bases separating them. For the CDR3, the DNA is TGTGCCAGCAGCATGAGACAGGCGCCCGGTAGATTGATTCAGTACTTC. Translating gives CASSMRQAPGRLIQYF.

The chain carries TRBV21-1 and TRBJ1-6; whether TRBD1, the table's D call, matches the DNA was not checked. TRBV21-1 is assigned pseudogene status. This CDR3 comprises 19 residues. CDR3 nucleotide sequence: TGTGCCAGCAGCAAAGCAACCGAGGGGTTGGGACAACATAATTCACCCCTCCACTTT. This gives the protein CASSKATEGLGQHNSPLHF.

The rearrangement uses TRBV19 and TRBJ1-5; 8 bases line up with TRBD1. This CDR3 contains 16 residues. Looked up from germline, CDR1 is LNHDA and CDR2 is SQIVND (reference sequence). The J segment lost 4 bases and the V segment lost 3 bases, leaving 8 bases of the junction unmatched. The CDR3 protein is CASSIAGQAKNQPQHF. The CDR3 DNA is TGTGCCAGTAGTATCGCGGGACAGGCTAAAAATCAGCCCCAGCATTTT.

V usage is TRBV19 and J usage is TRBJ2-5; 8 bases match TRBD1. The J segment lost 1 base and the V segment lost 4 bases, leaving 11 bases of the junction unmatched. Germline assignment: CDR1 LNHDA and CDR2 SQIVND (reference sequence). CDR3 length equals 17 residues. In nucleotides, the CDR3 is TGTGCCAGTAGTACCAGACCGGGACAGGCGGTCCAAGAGACCCAGTACTTC. This translates into CASSTRPGQAVQETQYF.

The chain is built from TRBV7-2 and TRBJ2-5; TRBD2 matches 8 bases. Losses at the gene ends were 2 bases for V and 1 base for J; bases not matched to a gene: 0. The CDR3 is 14 amino acids. Germline V gives CDR1 SGHTA, CDR2 FQGNSA. The CDR3 sequence: CASSLTSGQETQYF. The CDR3 DNA follows: TGTGCCAGCAGCTTAACTAGCGGCCAAGAGACCCAGTACTTC.

This chain joins TRBV7-9 and TRBJ2-1; 9 nucleotides line up with TRBD1. The germline V gene has CDR1 SEHNR and CDR2 FQNEAQ (reference sequence). The CDR3 has 14 amino acids. J lost 1 base, V lost 8 bases, and 3 bases had no gene match. CDR3 sequence: CASRDRGSYNEQFF. CDR3 DNA: TGTGCCAGCCGAGACAGGGGGTCCTACAATGAGCAGTTCTTC.

The chain employs TRBV6-1 and TRBJ2-3; D is unresolved. V was trimmed by 5 bases and J by 2 bases, leaving 5 bases between them. Looked up from germline, CDR1 is MNHNS and CDR2 is SASEGT. The CDR3 covers 12 residues. The CDR3 nucleotides read TGTGCCAGCAGTCCTAACACAGATACGCAGTATTTT. Its translation is CASSPNTDTQYF.

The chain has TRBV28 and TRBJ1-5; D unclear. V was cut by 2 bases and J by 6 bases, with 8 bases left in between. Germline-derived CDR1 and CDR2 are MDHEN and SYDVKM. The CDR3 contains 13 residues. The CDR3: CASSLMGIQPQHF. The CDR3 DNA is TGTGCCAGCAGTTTAATGGGGATTCAGCCCCAGCATTTT.

This chain joins TRBV6-1 and TRBJ2-5; D possibly corresponds to TRBD1 (5 bases). Germline V lookup: CDR1 MNHNS, CDR2 SASEGT. This CDR3 comprises 14 residues. The V and J ends lost 6 bases and 4 bases respectively, with 15 bases between them. The CDR3 here is CASSLTPRGETQYF. The CDR3 bases are TGTGCCAGCAGCCTTACCCCAAGGGGAGAGACCCAGTACTTC.

V usage is TRBV12-3 or TRBV12-4 and J usage is TRBJ2-3, with D perhaps TRBD2 (5 bases). V was clipped by 1 base and J by 0 bases, with 8 bases between them. The CDR3 covers 15 residues. The CDR3 spells CASSLGTGSTDTQYF. The CDR3 nucleotides read TGTGCCAGCAGTTTAGGGACGGGGAGCACAGATACGCAGTATTTT.

This clonotype was counted between two and nine times. The rearrangement uses TRBV20-1 and TRBJ2-1; TRBD1 matches at 10 bases. The CDR3 has 14 amino acids. Germline assignment: CDR1 DFQATT and CDR2 SNEGSKA (reference sequence). The ends lost 5 bases at V and 7 bases at J; junction bases unmatched: 8. DNA of the CDR3: TGCAGTGCTGGGTGGGGACAGGGGCGGAATGAGCAGTTCTTC. It translates to CSAGWGQGRNEQFF.

The chain links TRBV2 to TRBJ2-7; D may be TRBD2 (5 bases). The length of the CDR3 is 15 residues. V shed 2 bases and J shed 0 bases, with 11 bases lying between them. Germline lookup yields CDR1 SNHLY and CDR2 FYNNEI. The CDR3, as DNA: TGTGCCAGCAGTGAATATCCGGAGGTCTCCTACGAGCAGTACTTC. It codes for CASSEYPEVSYEQYF.